The 2 T cell receptor beta chains below come from one sample, sequenced in a study of T-cell reconstitution after alpha-beta-depleted transplantation in children. Unique molecular identifiers were incorporated when the TCRbeta library was constructed. TCRdb reanalysed the PCR reads using MiXCR and keeps one entry per CDR3 protein. The data hold about a million distinct CDR3 sequences, with roughly 31% observed a single time. The sequences come from PBMCs, mostly from graft donor cells, collected 360 days after TCRalphabeta/CD19-depleted stem cell transplant. Receptor source: a boy under two years old who had a stem cell transplant for SCID, so the T cells may come from the graft donor.

This clonotype was counted at least ten times. The genes are TRBV5-1 and TRBJ1-4; TRBD1 matches 10 bases. The CDR3 sequence is 14 residues long. Germline trimming cut 1 base from V and 7 bases from J; bases unmatched to any gene: 1. Per germline, CDR1 SGHRS and CDR2 YFSETQ. In nucleotides, the CDR3 is TGCGCCAGCAGCTTGAGGACAGGGGGTGAAAAACTGTTTTTT. This codes for CASSLRTGGEKLFF.

This clonotype was counted ten times or more. The chain combines TRBV10-3 with TRBJ2-2; either TRBD1 or TRBD2 may fit D (7 bases each). The CDR3 spans 15 residues. Trimming shortened V by 8 bases and J by 3 bases, and 16 bases separated the two germline ends. Germline V gene data show CDR1 as ENHRY and CDR2 as SYGVKD. The CDR3 loop is CAIGMTGRDTGELFF. The CDR3 DNA sequence: TGTGCCATCGGGATGACAGGGAGGGACACCGGGGAGCTGTTTTTT.